In this sample, the clone carrying this T cell receptor beta chain turned up once. The sample belongs to a study of OX40 agonist ivuxolimab in advanced cancers. Across the whole study: Patients were given ivuxolimab, an antibody that agonizes OX40 (CD134). Subjects had a mean age of about 65 years, with a range of roughly 20 to 79; roughly 80% were male.

Clones were sequenced by immunoSEQ multiplex PCR, and TCRdb holds only the in-frame ones, with some missing. The repertoire holds about 51,000 clones, with approximately 80% as singletons. Looked up from germline, CDR1 is SGDLS and CDR2 is YYNGEE. The length of the CDR3 is 15 residues. Unmatched junction bases numbered 8, after V lost 6 bases and J lost 3 bases. The source material was CD4+ or CD8+ T cells sorted from blood, sampled in a trial of the OX40 agonist ivuxolimab. The chain recombines TRBV9 with TRBJ2-2; the match to TRBD2 covers 7 bases. The TCR comes from an adult with an advanced solid tumor such as melanoma, head and neck, liver or kidney cancer. The CDR3 reads CASMSGVADTGELFF. As DNA, the CDR3 is TGTGCCAGCATGAGCGGGGTTGCCGACACCGGGGAGCTGTTTTTT.